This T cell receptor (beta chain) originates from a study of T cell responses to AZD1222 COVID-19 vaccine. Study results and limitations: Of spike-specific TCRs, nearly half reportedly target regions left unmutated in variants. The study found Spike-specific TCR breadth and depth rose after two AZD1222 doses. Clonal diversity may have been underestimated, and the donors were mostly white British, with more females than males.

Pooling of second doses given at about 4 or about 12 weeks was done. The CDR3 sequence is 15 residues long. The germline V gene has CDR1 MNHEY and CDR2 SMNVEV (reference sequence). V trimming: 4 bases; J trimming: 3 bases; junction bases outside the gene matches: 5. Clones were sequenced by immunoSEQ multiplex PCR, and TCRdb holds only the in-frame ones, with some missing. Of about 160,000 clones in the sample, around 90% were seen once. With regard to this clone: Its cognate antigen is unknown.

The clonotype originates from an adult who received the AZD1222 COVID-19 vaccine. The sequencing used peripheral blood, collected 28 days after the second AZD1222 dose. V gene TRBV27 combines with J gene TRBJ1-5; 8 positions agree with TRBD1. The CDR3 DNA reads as TGTGCCAGCAGTTACGGGACAGGCAACAATCAGCCCCAGCATTTT. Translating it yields CASSYGTGNNQPQHF.